The TCR beta chain described here comes from a study of blood T cell repertoires in COVID-19. The wider study: The United States, Italy and Spain supplied acute and convalescent COVID-19 samples. The cDNA or gDNA used as material had been derived from T cells, B-cell-depleted T cells, or PBMCs.

Original processing notes: Estimation of nucleated cell counts relied on the amplification of reference gene primers. Clones were read by immunoSEQ multiplex PCR, and TCRdb kept only the in-frame ones, dropping some. V and J calls and clone size follow that table, whereas D and trimming were derived from the DNA. This sample has approximately 100,000 clones; about 88% occur once, and the top ten carry 2.1%. The CDR3 is 13 residues long. Germline V gene lookup returns CDR1 SGHRS and CDR2 YFSETQ. V was pared by 2 bases and J by 7 bases, with 10 bases between. V is TRBV5-1 and J is TRBJ2-1, with D uncertain. The clonotype originates from a human donor in a cohort sampled during active COVID-19. The sequencing input was peripheral blood. The CDR3 spells CASSFNLGNEQFF. The CDR3 nucleotides are TGCGCCAGCAGCTTCAACCTCGGGAATGAGCAGTTCTTC.